One and the same sample provided the 14 T cell receptor beta chains below, sequenced in a study of OX40 agonist ivuxolimab in advanced cancers. Sequenced by immunoSEQ multiplex PCR; TCRdb stores in-frame clones only, minus some. The sample holds about 20,000 clones, about 86% seen once. This specimen consisted of CD4+ or CD8+ T cells sorted from blood, obtained in a trial of the OX40 agonist ivuxolimab. These receptors all stem from an adult with an advanced solid tumor such as melanoma, head and neck, liver or kidney cancer.

The chain carries TRBV7-9 and TRBJ2-7; possible D gene TRBD1, 6 bases. With 5 bases removed from V and 3 bases from J, the gap between germline ends came to 14 bases. Germline-derived CDR1 and CDR2 are SEHNR and FQNEAQ (reference sequence). The CDR3 extends over 14 amino acids. The CDR3 reads CASSPGQTDYEQYF. The CDR3 DNA reads as TGTGCCAGCAGCCCCGGACAGACAGACTACGAGCAGTACTTC.

This clone was detected once. This is likely an artifact of a read error, given a far larger clone one base away. This rearrangement joins TRBV27 to TRBJ2-2; 9 bases match TRBD1. Per the germline V gene, CDR1 is MNHEY and CDR2 is SMNVEV (reference sequence). J was trimmed by 6 bases and V by 8 bases; bases with no gene match: 19. This CDR3 has 18 residues. The chain's CDR3 is CASRGQGFRGGPPGELFF. CDR3 sequence (DNA): TGTGCCAGCCGGGGACAGGGTTTTAGGGGGGGGCCCCCCGGGGAGCTGTTTTTT.

The chain carries TRBV7-9 and TRBJ2-2; tentative D call: TRBD2 (5 bases). The CDR3 consists of 14 residues. Germline lookup yields CDR1 SEHNR and CDR2 FQNEAQ (reference sequence). Trimming stripped 5 bases from V and 4 bases from J, with 11 bases between. CDR3 coding DNA: TGTGCCAGCAGCCTCCCGAGGGCCACCGGGGAGCTGTTTTTT. It is translated as CASSLPRATGELFF.

The chain uses TRBV18 and TRBJ2-7, with D maybe TRBD1 (5 bases). The germline CDR1 and CDR2 sequences are KGHSH and LQKENI. The CDR3 runs to 13 residues. Trimming left V 0 bases short and J 4 bases short, with 7 bases between. CDR3 residues: CASSPPDSYEQYF. The CDR3 DNA reads as TGTGCCAGCTCACCACCTGACAGTTACGAGCAGTACTTC.

This sequence joins TRBV25-1 and TRBJ1-1; perhaps TRBD1 as D (5 bases). Germline CDR1 and CDR2: MGHDK and SYGVNS. The CDR3 has 16 residues. Trimming removed 3 bases from V and 10 bases from J, with 24 bases in between. The CDR3 sequence: CASSENPGTSTRGAFF. CDR3 nucleotides: TGTGCCAGCAGTGAGAATCCCGGGACCTCAACACGGGGAGCTTTCTTT.

This clone was seen more than once but under ten times. V gene TRBV11-2 combines with J gene TRBJ2-3, with 9 bases lining up with TRBD1. Looked up from germline, CDR1 is SGHAT and CDR2 is FQNNGV. After removal of 4 bases from V and 0 bases from J, the junction contained 8 bases not matched to a gene. This CDR3 comprises 17 residues. Written as DNA, the CDR3 is TGTGCCAGCAGCTCAGGAACGACAGGGGGAAGCACAGATACGCAGTATTTT. Protein sequence: CASSSGTTGGSTDTQYF.

The gene calls are TRBV27 and TRBJ1-1, with TRBD1 identical over 7 bases. CDR3 size: 14 residues. Germline V gene data show CDR1 as MNHEY and CDR2 as SMNVEV (reference sequence). Unmatched junction bases numbered 8, after V lost 5 bases and J lost 5 bases. CDR3 loop: CASSQDRTRTEAFF. As DNA, the CDR3 is TGTGCCAGCAGTCAGGACAGGACCCGGACTGAAGCTTTCTTT.

The V gene is TRBV7-9, the J gene TRBJ1-2; D call uncertain. The V and J ends lost 2 bases and 2 bases respectively, with 6 bases between them. This CDR3 region has 13 residues. The germline CDR1 and CDR2 sequences are SEHNR and FQNEAQ (reference sequence). The chain's CDR3 is CASSLHGNYGYTF. The CDR3, as DNA: TGTGCCAGCAGCTTACATGGAAACTATGGCTACACCTTC.

This chain joins TRBV28 and TRBJ1-2, with a tentative D call TRBD1 (6 bases). Germline V gene sequence: CDR1 MDHEN, CDR2 SYDVKM. Trimming removed 7 bases at V and 8 bases at J, with 14 bases between. The CDR3 length is 12 residues. CDR3 in amino acids: CASKRPGEGYTF. CDR3 nucleotides: TGTGCCAGCAAAAGGCCAGGGGAAGGCTACACCTTC.

The chain couples TRBV19 to TRBJ1-1; D ambiguous. Germline V gives CDR1 LNHDA, CDR2 SQIVND (reference sequence). Trimming pared 3 bases from V and 0 bases from J, leaving 2 bases between. CDR3 size: 12 residues. The CDR3 DNA reads TGTGCCAGTAGTATGTTGAACACTGAAGCTTTCTTT. It yields the protein CASSMLNTEAFF.

The chain uses TRBV7-2 and TRBJ1-1, with D possibly matching TRBD1 (5 bases). Germline-derived CDR1 and CDR2 are SGHTA and FQGNSA. Deletions cut 4 bases from V and 9 bases from J, with 9 bases between. This CDR3 contains 11 residues. This chain's CDR3 is CASSSGLQAFF. In nucleotides, the CDR3 is TGTGCCAGCAGCTCGGGACTACAAGCTTTCTTT.

This chain links TRBV2 with TRBJ2-7, with D possibly TRBD1 on 5 matching bases. The V end was cut by 6 bases, the J end by 7 bases, with 19 bases between. This CDR3 has 14 amino acids. CDR1 is SNHLY, CDR2 FYNNEI, per germline. The CDR3 sequence: CASRQDKARLEQYF. In DNA, the CDR3 is TGTGCCAGCAGACAGGACAAGGCTAGGTTGGAGCAGTACTTC. Using reference TRBV2 and TRBJ2-7 for the parts outside the CDR3, the full variable domain is EPEVTQTPSHQVTQMGQEVILRCVPISNHLYFYWYRQILGQKVEFLVSFYNNEISEKSEIFDDQFSVERPDGSNFTLKIRSTKLEDSAMYFCASRQDKARLEQYFGPGTRLTVT.

The CDR3 protein is CASSPEGEETQYF. CDR3 sequence (DNA): TGTGCCAGCAGCCCCGAGGGAGAAGAGACCCAGTACTTC. This chain uses TRBV7-9 with TRBJ2-5, with D perhaps matching TRBD2 (5 bases). The ends were cut back, 5 bases at V and 3 bases at J, with 10 bases in the middle. The CDR3 has 13 residues. Per the germline V gene, CDR1 is SEHNR and CDR2 is FQNEAQ (reference sequence).

The chain carries TRBV11-3 and TRBJ2-7; the D is unclear. The length of the CDR3 is 13 residues. Per germline, CDR1 SGHNT and CDR2 YENEEA. Trimming pared 3 bases from V and 6 bases from J, leaving 12 bases between. As DNA, the CDR3 is TGTGCCAGCAGCTTGGAACCGGGTCTCGAGCAGTACTTC. This gives the protein CASSLEPGLEQYF.